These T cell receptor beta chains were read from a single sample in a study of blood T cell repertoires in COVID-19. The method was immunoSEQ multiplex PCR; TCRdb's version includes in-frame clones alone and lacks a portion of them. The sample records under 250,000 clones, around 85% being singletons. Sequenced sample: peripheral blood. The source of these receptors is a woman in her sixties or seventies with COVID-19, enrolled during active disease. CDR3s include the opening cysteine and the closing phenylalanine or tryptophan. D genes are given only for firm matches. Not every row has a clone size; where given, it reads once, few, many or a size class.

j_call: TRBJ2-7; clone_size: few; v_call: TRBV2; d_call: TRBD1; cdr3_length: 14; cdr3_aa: CASNYRGLSYEQYF; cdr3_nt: TGTGCCAGCAACTACAGGGGTCTCTCCTACGAGCAGTACTTC
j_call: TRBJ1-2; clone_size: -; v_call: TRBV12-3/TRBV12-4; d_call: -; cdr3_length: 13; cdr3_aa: CASSPRGSYGYTF; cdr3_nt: TGTGCCAGCAGTCCCCGGGGGTCTTACGGCTACACCTTC
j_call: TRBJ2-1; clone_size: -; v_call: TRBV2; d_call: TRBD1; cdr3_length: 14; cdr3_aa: CASSDGQGYNEQFF; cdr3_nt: TGTGCCAGCAGTGACGGACAGGGATACAATGAGCAGTTCTTC
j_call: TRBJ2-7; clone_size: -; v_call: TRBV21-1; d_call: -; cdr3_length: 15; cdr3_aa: CASSKKVGARREQYF; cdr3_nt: TGTGCCAGCAGCAAAAAAGTGGGAGCTAGGCGCGAGCAGTACTTC
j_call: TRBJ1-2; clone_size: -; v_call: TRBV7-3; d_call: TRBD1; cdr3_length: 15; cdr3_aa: CASSPSRDRADGYTF; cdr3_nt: TGTGCCAGCAGCCCCTCCCGGGACAGGGCGGATGGCTACACCTTC
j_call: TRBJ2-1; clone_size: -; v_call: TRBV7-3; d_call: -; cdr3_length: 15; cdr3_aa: CASSLRIPGNNEQFF; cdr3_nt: TGTGCCAGCAGCTTAAGGATACCGGGGAACAATGAGCAGTTCTTC
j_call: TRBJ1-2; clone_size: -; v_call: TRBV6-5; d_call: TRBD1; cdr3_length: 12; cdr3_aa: CASSRTGAGYTF; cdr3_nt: TGTGCCAGCAGTAGGACAGGGGCTGGCTACACCTTC
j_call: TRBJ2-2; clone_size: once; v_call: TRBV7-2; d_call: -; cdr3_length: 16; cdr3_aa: CASSPVARGNTGELFF; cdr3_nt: TGTGCCAGCAGCCCGGTGGCCCGGGGGAACACCGGGGAGCTGTTTTTT
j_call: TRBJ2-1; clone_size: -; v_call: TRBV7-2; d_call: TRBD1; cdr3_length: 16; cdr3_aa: CASSSGTGLQYNEQFF; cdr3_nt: TGTGCCAGCAGCTCCGGGACAGGGCTCCAGTACAATGAGCAGTTCTTC
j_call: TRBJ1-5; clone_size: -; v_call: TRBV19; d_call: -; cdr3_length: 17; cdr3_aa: CASSIVRGVVGNQPQHF; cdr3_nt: TGTGCCAGTAGTATAGTCAGGGGAGTGGTGGGCAATCAGCCCCAGCATTTT
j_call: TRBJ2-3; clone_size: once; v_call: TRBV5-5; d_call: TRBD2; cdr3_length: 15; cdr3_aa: CASSRTSGVTDTQYF; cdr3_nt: TGTGCCAGCAGCCGGACTAGCGGGGTGACAGATACGCAGTATTTT
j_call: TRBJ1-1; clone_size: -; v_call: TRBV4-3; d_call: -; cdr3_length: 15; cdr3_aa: CASSQALGANTEAFF; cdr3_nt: TGCGCCAGCAGCCAGGCCCTCGGAGCGAACACTGAAGCTTTCTTT
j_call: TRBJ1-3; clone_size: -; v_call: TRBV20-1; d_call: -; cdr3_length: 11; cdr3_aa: CSATGLDTIYF; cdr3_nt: TGCAGTGCCACAGGGTTGGACACCATATATTTT
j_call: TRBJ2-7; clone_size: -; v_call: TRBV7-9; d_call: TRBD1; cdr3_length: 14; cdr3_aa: CASSHGQGWDEQYF; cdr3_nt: TGTGCCAGCAGCCACGGACAGGGTTGGGACGAGCAGTACTTC
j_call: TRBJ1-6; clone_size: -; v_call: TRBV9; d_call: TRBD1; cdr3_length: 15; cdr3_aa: CASSESGTVRSPLHF; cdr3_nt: TGTGCCAGCAGCGAGTCAGGGACAGTCCGATCACCCCTCCACTTT
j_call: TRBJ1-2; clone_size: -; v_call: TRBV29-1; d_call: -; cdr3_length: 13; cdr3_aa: CSVEQGWDYGYTF; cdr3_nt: TGCAGCGTTGAACAGGGTTGGGACTATGGCTACACCTTC
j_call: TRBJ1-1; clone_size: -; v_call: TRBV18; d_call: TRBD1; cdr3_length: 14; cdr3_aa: CASSQQGAGTEAFF; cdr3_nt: TGTGCCAGCTCACAACAGGGGGCTGGAACTGAAGCTTTCTTT
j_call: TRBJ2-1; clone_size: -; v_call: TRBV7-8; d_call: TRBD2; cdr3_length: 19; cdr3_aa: CASSSPGLAGATASSEQFF; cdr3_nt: TGTGCCAGCAGCTCCCCGGGACTAGCGGGGGCCACAGCTTCCAGTGAGCAGTTCTTC
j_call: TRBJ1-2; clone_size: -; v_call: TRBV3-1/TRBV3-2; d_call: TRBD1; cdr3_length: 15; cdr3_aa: CASSQEGQGYYGYTF; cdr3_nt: TGTGCCAGCAGCCAAGAAGGACAGGGGTACTATGGCTACACCTTC